A single sample is the source of the 24 T cell receptor beta chains below, sequenced in a study of beta chain features in type 1 diabetes. Since all of the isolated RNA was reverse transcribed, expressed TCRB transcripts were what got sequenced. Sequencing used immunoSEQ multiplex PCR; TCRdb keeps in-frame clones, though not all of them. The sample holds under 950,000 clones, under 20% seen once. The sequencing sample was made of naive CD4+ T cells from blood. All receptors come from a woman aged 18 to 35 in good health.

This clone was counted a few times. V gene TRBV23-1 combines with J gene TRBJ1-1, with D unclear. TRBV23-1 counts as an open reading frame of uncertain function. V lost 0 bases, J lost 4 bases, and 21 bases lay in between. This CDR3 contains 18 residues. The CDR3: CASSQSARQVEAGTEAFF. For the CDR3, the DNA is TGCGCCAGCAGTCAATCGGCCAGGCAGGTCGAGGCTGGCACTGAAGCTTTCTTT.

The rearrangement links TRBV4-3 to TRBJ2-3; no definite D call. Germline V gives CDR1 LGHNA, CDR2 YSLEER. This CDR3 contains 15 residues. V was clipped by 0 bases and J by 7 bases, with 14 bases between them. The CDR3 sequence: CASSQEVTTSNTQYF. The CDR3 region has the DNA TGCGCCAGCAGCCAAGAAGTCACTACAAGCAATACGCAGTATTTT.

In this sample, this clone turned up a few times. This chain links TRBV7-2 with TRBJ2-7, with a weak D call TRBD1 (6 bases). V lost 3 bases, J lost 4 bases, and 13 bases lay in between. The CDR3 contains 14 residues. Germline CDR1 and CDR2: SGHTA and FQGNSA. Here the CDR3 reads CASSLTGHLYEQYF. CDR3 coding DNA: TGTGCCAGCAGCTTGACGGGACACCTTTACGAGCAGTACTTC. Full variable domain (missing parts from reference TRBV7-2 and TRBJ2-7): GAGVSQSPSNKVTEKGKDVELRCDPISGHTALYWYRQSLGQGLEFLIYFQGNSAPDKSGLPSDRFSAERTGGSVSTLTIQRTQQEDSAVYLCASSLTGHLYEQYFGPGTRLTVT.

This clone was counted between two and nine times. V and J are TRBV28 and TRBJ2-7; D may match TRBD1 or TRBD2 (5 bases each). Germline CDR1 MDHEN, CDR2 SYDVKM. Trimming removed 5 bases from V and 4 bases from J, with 15 bases in between. CDR3 size: 14 residues. The CDR3 DNA sequence: TGTGCCAGCAGTACCGGGACGGTGTCATACGAGCAGTACTTC. Encoded protein: CASSTGTVSYEQYF.

The table lists this clone with a few counts. The chain combines TRBV25-1 with TRBJ1-4; D gene ambiguous. V lost 0 bases to trimming and J lost 8 bases, with 13 bases between them. The CDR3 has 15 amino acids. In germline, CDR1 is MGHDK, CDR2 SYGVNS. CDR3 nucleotide sequence: TGTGCCAGCAGTGAATACGGGCAAGGGAGGGAAAAACTGTTTTTT. Its translation is CASSEYGQGREKLFF. The whole variable domain, filled in from reference TRBV25-1 and TRBJ1-4, reads EADIYQTPRYLVIGTGKKITLECSQTMGHDKMYWYQQDPGMELHLIHYSYGVNSTEKGDLSSESTVSRIRTEHFPLTLESARPSHTSQYLCASSEYGQGREKLFFGSGTQLSVL.

V is TRBV19 and J is TRBJ2-1, with TRBD1 matching 8 bases. The CDR3 runs to 17 residues. CDR1 LNHDA and CDR2 SQIVND come from the germline V gene (reference sequence). The junction had 13 bases not matched to a gene; V was cut back by 5 bases and J by 4 bases. The CDR3: CASSSRDRPTLYNEQFF. For the CDR3, the DNA is TGTGCCAGTAGTTCACGGGACAGGCCCACCTTGTACAATGAGCAGTTCTTC.

The chain carries TRBV13 and TRBJ2-6; the D is unclear. The CDR3 totals 14 residues. Trimming took off 5 bases at V and 4 bases at J, with 9 bases between the two ends. Per germline, CDR1 PRHDT and CDR2 FYEKMQ (reference sequence). CDR3 nucleotide sequence: TGTGCCAGCAGCAGTGGGTCAGGGGCCAACGTCCTGACTTTC. Protein sequence: CASSSGSGANVLTF.

The chain employs TRBV4-2 and TRBJ1-2, with TRBD1 matching over 7 bases. Germline lookup yields CDR1 LGHNA and CDR2 YNFKEQ. The CDR3 covers 17 residues. Losses at the gene ends were 0 bases for V and 5 bases for J; bases not matched to a gene: 12. Written as DNA, the CDR3 is TGTGCCAGCAGCCAAGATAAAGAAACAGGGGTAAGGTATGGCTACACCTTC. It encodes CASSQDKETGVRYGYTF.

There are a few counts of this clone. The chain couples TRBV7-9 to TRBJ2-3, with D hard to call. CDR1 is SEHNR, CDR2 FQNEAQ, per germline (reference sequence). There are 10 residues in the CDR3. Deletions cut 6 bases from V and 5 bases from J, with 3 bases between. The CDR3 region has the DNA TGTGCCAGCAGTGTAGATACGCAGTATTTT. Amino acid sequence: CASSVDTQYF.

This rearrangement joins TRBV27 to TRBJ2-1, with TRBD2 identical over 11 bases. V lost 5 bases to trimming and J lost 5 bases; unmatched junction nucleotides: 5. This CDR3 spans 15 amino acids. Looked up from germline, CDR1 is MNHEY and CDR2 is SMNVEV (reference sequence). The CDR3 is CASSILAGAHNEQFF. As DNA, the CDR3 is TGTGCCAGCAGTATACTAGCGGGAGCCCACAATGAGCAGTTCTTC.

The chain recombines TRBV7-2 with TRBJ1-1; D may be TRBD1 (6 bases). The length of the CDR3 is 14 residues. Deletions cut 4 bases from V and 1 base from J, with 10 bases between. The germline V gene has CDR1 SGHTA and CDR2 FQGNSA. The CDR3 DNA sequence: TGTGCCAGCAGCTCAGGGGCTCAGAACACTGAAGCTTTCTTT. As protein: CASSSGAQNTEAFF.

The rearrangement links TRBV7-2 to TRBJ2-7; tentatively, D is TRBD2 (6 bases). V was cut by 5 bases and J by 4 bases, with 15 bases left in between. The CDR3 is 14 amino acids. The V gene's germline CDR1 is SGHTA and CDR2 FQGNSA. The CDR3 reads CASSRQFAGYEQYF. For the CDR3, the DNA is TGTGCCAGCAGCCGCCAATTTGCGGGATACGAGCAGTACTTC.

This clone was picked up a small number of times. The chain couples TRBV7-9 to TRBJ1-1; D may be TRBD1 (5 bases). Trimming stripped 6 bases from V and 1 base from J, with 12 bases between. The CDR3 sequence is 14 residues long. Germline CDR1 SEHNR, CDR2 FQNEAQ (reference sequence). The CDR3 is CASRVVGANTEAFF. The CDR3 region has the DNA TGTGCCAGCAGGGTAGTTGGGGCGAACACTGAAGCTTTCTTT.

This clone has only a few counts. CDR3 sequence (DNA): TGTGCCAGCAGCACCGACAGCTCTGGGGCCAACGTCCTGACTTTC. This sequence encodes CASSTDSSGANVLTF. The V call is TRBV7-9, the J call TRBJ2-6; D perhaps matches TRBD1 (5 bases). Trimming left V 5 bases short and J 0 bases short, with 8 bases between. Per the germline V gene, CDR1 is SEHNR and CDR2 is FQNEAQ (reference sequence). This CDR3 region has 15 residues.

The chain is built from TRBV28 and TRBJ1-5; D not resolved. V lost 7 bases and J 2 bases, leaving 9 bases between the germline ends. CDR3 length: 13 amino acids. CDR1 and CDR2 (germline): MDHEN, SYDVKM. CDR3 nucleotides: TGTGCCAGCAACCTCATGGGCAATCAGCCCCAGCATTTT. This sequence encodes CASNLMGNQPQHF.

This clone has a handful of counts. J is TRBJ1-5 and V is TRBV7-2; no definite D call. Germline CDR1 SGHTA, CDR2 FQGNSA. This CDR3 is built from 14 residues. V was cut by 1 base and J by 9 bases, with 13 bases left in between. The DNA of the CDR3 is TGTGCCAGCAGCTTAGAAAACGGCTTTTTGCCCCAGCATTTT. As protein: CASSLENGFLPQHF.

V and J are TRBV9 and TRBJ2-5; D is uncertain. The CDR3 covers 12 residues. Trimming took 3 bases from V and 5 from J, leaving 8 bases between them. Germline CDR1 is SGDLS and CDR2 is YYNGEE. The CDR3, as DNA: TGTGCCAGCAGCGGTAGTGGGGAGACCCAGTACTTC. Protein product: CASSGSGETQYF.

In this sample, this clone turned up a few times. This sample includes further DNA sequences coding for the same CDR3. V is TRBV10-3 and J is TRBJ2-7; 8 positions match TRBD1. The length of the CDR3 is 14 residues. CDR1 is ENHRY and CDR2 is SYGVKD in the germline V gene. The V segment lost 6 bases and the J segment 0 bases; nucleotides outside the gene matches: 4. CDR3 protein: CAISGQGSSYEQYF. DNA for the CDR3: TGTGCCATCAGCGGACAGGGATCCTCCTACGAGCAGTACTTC.

The rearrangement joins TRBV28 to TRBJ2-1, with 12 bases matching TRBD2. The CDR3 has 16 amino acids. The ends lost 5 bases at V and 8 bases at J; junction bases unmatched: 10. Germline values: CDR1 MDHEN, CDR2 SYDVKM. CDR3 in amino acids: CASSVGLAGLGYEQFF. CDR3 sequence (DNA): TGTGCCAGCAGTGTAGGACTAGCGGGACTGGGGTATGAGCAGTTCTTC.

A remark on this clone: At the DNA level, this CDR3 is encoded by other sequences in the same sample as well. The chain has TRBV7-9 and TRBJ2-3; D is possibly TRBD1 (5 bases). The CDR3 has 13 residues. The V end was cut by 5 bases, the J end by 1 base, with 7 bases between. Germline V gene data show CDR1 as SEHNR and CDR2 as FQNEAQ (reference sequence). Written as DNA, the CDR3 is TGTGCCAGCAGCCTAGGGGGCACAGATACGCAGTATTTT. Its translation: CASSLGGTDTQYF.

There are a few counts of this clone. The V call is TRBV7-3, the J call TRBJ2-1, with 7 bases that match TRBD2. The V segment lost 7 bases and the J segment 1 base; nucleotides outside the gene matches: 10. The germline CDR1 and CDR2 sequences are SGHTA and FQGTGA. There are 16 residues in the CDR3. The CDR3 loop is CASTQQRDGSYNEQFF. The CDR3 DNA is TGTGCCAGCACCCAACAGCGGGACGGGTCCTACAATGAGCAGTTCTTC.

The sample holds a few counts of this clone. This chain joins TRBV9 and TRBJ2-1; 9 nucleotides agree with TRBD1. Germline V gene lookup returns CDR1 SGDLS and CDR2 YYNGEE. The V and J ends lost 0 bases and 6 bases, in that order; junction bases with no gene match: 7. The CDR3 consists of 16 residues. This chain's CDR3 is CASSVEGTGTVNEQFF. CDR3 in DNA: TGTGCCAGCAGCGTAGAAGGGACAGGGACTGTCAATGAGCAGTTCTTC. The whole variable domain, remainder taken from reference TRBV9 and TRBJ2-1, is DSGVTQTPKHLITATGQRVTLRCSPRSGDLSVYWYQQSLDQGLQFLIQYYNGEERAKGNILERFSAQQFPDLHSELNLSSLELGDSALYFCASSVEGTGTVNEQFFGPGTRLTVL.

This chain uses TRBV7-2 with TRBJ2-1; TRBD2 matches at 8 bases. Germline V CDR1 and CDR2: SGHTA, FQGNSA. This CDR3 has 16 amino acids. Unmatched junction bases numbered 10, after V lost 5 bases and J lost 4 bases. CDR3 amino acids: CASSPSSGLVYNEQFF. The CDR3 DNA reads as TGTGCCAGCAGCCCCAGTTCGGGACTAGTGTACAATGAGCAGTTCTTC.

This clone was detected only a few times. The rearrangement links TRBV9 to TRBJ2-1; D unclear. Deletions cut 0 bases from V and 7 bases from J, with 5 bases between. This CDR3 region has 12 residues. Germline assignment: CDR1 SGDLS and CDR2 YYNGEE. CDR3 amino acids: CASSVETNEQFF. CDR3 nucleotides: TGTGCCAGCAGCGTAGAAACAAATGAGCAGTTCTTC.